This T cell receptor (beta chain) was sequenced during a study of T cells in Graves' hyperthyroidism and ophthalmopathy. It was RNA transcripts that yielded the amplified TCR beta CDR3 regions. In the first-round RT-PCR of the TCR CDR3, the HTBI primer set was used. TCRdb itself ran the multiplex PCR reads through MiXCR, one entry per CDR3 protein. The sample lists approximately 560,000 distinct CDR3 sequences; 35% to 55% were seen once. V was shortened by 6 bases and J by 2 bases, with 10 bases between the two germline ends. The CDR3 spans 14 residues. From germline, CDR1 is SEHNR and CDR2 FQNEAQ (reference sequence). This clonotype showed up just a few times. With a duration under 2 months, the hyperthyroidism was newly diagnosed in patients aged 18 to 65.

Sequenced material: peripheral blood or thyroid tissue (not recorded which). The chain joins TRBV7-9 to TRBJ2-2; no reliable D call. This receptor was obtained from a woman between 18 and 30 years old with Graves' hyperthyroidism. CDR3 nucleotide sequence: TGTGCCAGCAGATTTACCGAAAACACCGGGGAGCTGTTTTTT. Its protein product is CASRFTENTGELFF.